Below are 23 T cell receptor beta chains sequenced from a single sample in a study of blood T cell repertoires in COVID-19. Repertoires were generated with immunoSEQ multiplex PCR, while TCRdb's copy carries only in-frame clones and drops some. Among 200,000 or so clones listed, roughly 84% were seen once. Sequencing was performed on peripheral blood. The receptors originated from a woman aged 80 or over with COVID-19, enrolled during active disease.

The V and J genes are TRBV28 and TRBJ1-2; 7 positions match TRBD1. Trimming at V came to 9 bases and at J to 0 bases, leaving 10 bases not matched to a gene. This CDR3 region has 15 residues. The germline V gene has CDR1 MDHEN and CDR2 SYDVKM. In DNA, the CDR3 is TGTGCCAGTCATGTAGGGGGCACATCTAACTATGGCTACACCTTC. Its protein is CASHVGGTSNYGYTF.

CDR3 DNA: TGTGCCACCAGAGGACTTAACACAGATACGCAGTATTTT. This codes for CATRGLNTDTQYF. V gene TRBV24-1 combines with J gene TRBJ2-3, with a tentative D call TRBD2 (5 bases). CDR3 size: 13 residues. CDR1 is KGHDR, CDR2 SFDVKD, per germline. V shed 7 bases and J shed 2 bases, with 9 bases lying between them.

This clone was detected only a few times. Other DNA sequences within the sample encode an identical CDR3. The CDR3 bases are TGCGCCAGCAGCTTGGGAGGAGGGGACACCGGGGAGCTGTTTTTT. It yields the protein CASSLGGGDTGELFF. The chain links TRBV5-1 to TRBJ2-2, with D possibly being TRBD2 (6 bases). Deletions cut 0 bases from V and 3 bases from J, with 9 bases between. Germline V gene lookup returns CDR1 SGHRS and CDR2 YFSETQ. The CDR3 covers 15 residues. The full variable domain, completed using reference TRBV5-1 and TRBJ2-2, is KAGVTQTPRYLIKTRGQQVTLSCSPISGHRSVSWYQQTPGQGLQFLFEYFSETQRNKGNFPGRFSGRQFSNSRSEMNVSTLELGDSALYLCASSLGGGDTGELFFGEGSRLTVL.

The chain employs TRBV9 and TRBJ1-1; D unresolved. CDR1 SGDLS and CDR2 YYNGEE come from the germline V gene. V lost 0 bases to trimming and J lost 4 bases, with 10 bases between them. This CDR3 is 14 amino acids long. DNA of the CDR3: TGTGCCAGCAGCGTAGCCCAGGATAGCACTGAAGCTTTCTTT. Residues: CASSVAQDSTEAFF.

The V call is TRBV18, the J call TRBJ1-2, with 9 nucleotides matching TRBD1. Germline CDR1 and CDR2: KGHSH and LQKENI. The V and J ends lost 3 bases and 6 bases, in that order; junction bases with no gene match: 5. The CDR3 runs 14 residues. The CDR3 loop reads CASSPGQGDDGYTF. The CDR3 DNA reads TGTGCCAGCTCACCGGGACAGGGCGACGATGGCTACACCTTC.

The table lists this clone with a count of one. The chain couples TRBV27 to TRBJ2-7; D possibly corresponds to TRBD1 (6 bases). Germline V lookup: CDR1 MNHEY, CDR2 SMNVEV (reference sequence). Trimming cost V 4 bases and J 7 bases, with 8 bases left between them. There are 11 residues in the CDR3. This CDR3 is CASSSGTEQYF. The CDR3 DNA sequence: TGTGCCAGCAGTTCCGGGACAGAGCAGTACTTC.

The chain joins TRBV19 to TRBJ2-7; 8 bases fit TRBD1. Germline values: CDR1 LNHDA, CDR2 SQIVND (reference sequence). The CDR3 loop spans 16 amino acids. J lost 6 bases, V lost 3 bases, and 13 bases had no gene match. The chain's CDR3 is CASSISRLSGGSEQYF. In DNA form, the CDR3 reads TGTGCCAGTAGTATTTCTCGGTTATCAGGGGGCTCCGAGCAGTACTTC.

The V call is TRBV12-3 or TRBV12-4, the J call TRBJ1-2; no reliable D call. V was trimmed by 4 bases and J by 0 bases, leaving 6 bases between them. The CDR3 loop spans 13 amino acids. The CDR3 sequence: CASSSNTNYGYTF. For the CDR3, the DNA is TGTGCCAGCAGTTCCAACACTAACTATGGCTACACCTTC.

CDR3 nucleotide sequence: TGTGCCAGCACCCGATTTACTAGCGGGGGCGGAGATACGCAGTATTTT. The encoded protein is CASTRFTSGGGDTQYF. The rearrangement joins TRBV28 to TRBJ2-3; 11 nucleotides match TRBD2. Unmatched junction bases numbered 11, after V lost 7 bases and J lost 5 bases. The V gene's germline CDR1 is MDHEN and CDR2 SYDVKM. This CDR3 comprises 16 residues. The full variable domain, completed using reference TRBV28 and TRBJ2-3, is DVKVTQSSRYLVKRTGEKVFLECVQDMDHENMFWYRQDPGLGLRLIYFSYDVKMKEKGDIPEGYSVSREKKERFSLILESASTNQTSMYLCASTRFTSGGGDTQYFGPGTRLTVL.

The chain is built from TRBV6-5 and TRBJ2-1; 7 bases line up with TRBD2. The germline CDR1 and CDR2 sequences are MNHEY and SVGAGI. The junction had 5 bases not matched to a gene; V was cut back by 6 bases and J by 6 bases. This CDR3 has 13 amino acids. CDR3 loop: CASSRGVANEQFF. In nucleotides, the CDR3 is TGTGCCAGCAGCCGGGGGGTCGCCAATGAGCAGTTCTTC.

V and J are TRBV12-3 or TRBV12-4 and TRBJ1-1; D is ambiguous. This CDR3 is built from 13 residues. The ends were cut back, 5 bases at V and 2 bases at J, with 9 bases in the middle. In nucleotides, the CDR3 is TGTGCCAGCAGTACAACAGCTAACACTGAAGCTTTCTTT. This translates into CASSTTANTEAFF.

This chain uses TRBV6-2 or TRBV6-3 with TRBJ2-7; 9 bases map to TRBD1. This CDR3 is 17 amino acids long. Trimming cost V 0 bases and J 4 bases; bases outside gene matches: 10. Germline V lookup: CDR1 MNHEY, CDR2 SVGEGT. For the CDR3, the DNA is TGTGCCAGCAGTTACTCCGATAGGGACAGGGTTCGGTACGAGCAGTACTTC. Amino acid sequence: CASSYSDRDRVRYEQYF.

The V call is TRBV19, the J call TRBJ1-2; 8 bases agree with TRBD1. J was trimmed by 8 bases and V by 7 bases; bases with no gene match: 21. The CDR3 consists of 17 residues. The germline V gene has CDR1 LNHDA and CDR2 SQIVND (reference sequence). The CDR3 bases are TGTGCCAGTACCACTCGGGGCGGACAGGGAGTTATAGTGGGCTACACCTTC. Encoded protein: CASTTRGGQGVIVGYTF.

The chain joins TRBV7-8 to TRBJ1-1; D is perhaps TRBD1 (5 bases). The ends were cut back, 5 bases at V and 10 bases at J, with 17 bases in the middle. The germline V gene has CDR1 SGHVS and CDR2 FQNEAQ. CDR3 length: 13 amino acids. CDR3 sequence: CASSQVGRGGAFF. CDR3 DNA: TGTGCCAGCAGCCAGGTGGGTCGCGGGGGAGCTTTCTTT.

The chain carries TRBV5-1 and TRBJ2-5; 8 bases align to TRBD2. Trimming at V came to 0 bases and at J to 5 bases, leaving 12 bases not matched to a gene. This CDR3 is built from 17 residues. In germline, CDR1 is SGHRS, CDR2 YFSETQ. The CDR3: CASSLASGGIRGETQYF. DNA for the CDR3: TGCGCCAGCAGCTTGGCCAGCGGGGGCATCCGGGGGGAGACCCAGTACTTC.

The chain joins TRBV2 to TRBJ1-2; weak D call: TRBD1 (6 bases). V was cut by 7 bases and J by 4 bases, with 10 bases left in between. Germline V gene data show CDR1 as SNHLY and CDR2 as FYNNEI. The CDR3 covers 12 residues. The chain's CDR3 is CASNPTGYGYTF. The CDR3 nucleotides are TGTGCCAGCAACCCGACAGGCTATGGCTACACCTTC.

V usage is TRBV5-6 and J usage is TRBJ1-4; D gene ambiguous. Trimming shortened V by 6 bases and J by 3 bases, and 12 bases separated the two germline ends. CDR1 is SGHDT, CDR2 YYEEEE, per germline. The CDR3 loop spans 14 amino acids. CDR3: CASTPRGSNEKLFF. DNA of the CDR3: TGTGCCAGCACCCCCCGCGGGTCTAATGAAAAACTGTTTTTT.

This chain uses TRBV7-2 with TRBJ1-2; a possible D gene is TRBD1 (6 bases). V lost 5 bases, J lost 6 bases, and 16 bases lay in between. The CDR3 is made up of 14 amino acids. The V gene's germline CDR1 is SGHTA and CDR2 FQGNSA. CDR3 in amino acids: CASSLQGVSDGYTF. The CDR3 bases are TGTGCCAGCAGCCTACAGGGAGTTTCCGATGGCTACACCTTC.

CDR3 sequence reads: CASSMSRKGDKETQYF. In DNA, the CDR3 is TGTGCCAGTAGTATGTCCAGGAAGGGGGATAAAGAGACCCAGTACTTC. V and J are TRBV19 and TRBJ2-5; D possibly corresponds to TRBD1 (6 bases). This CDR3 has 16 amino acids. Germline V gives CDR1 LNHDA, CDR2 SQIVND (reference sequence). V was cut by 3 bases and J by 3 bases, with 17 bases left in between.

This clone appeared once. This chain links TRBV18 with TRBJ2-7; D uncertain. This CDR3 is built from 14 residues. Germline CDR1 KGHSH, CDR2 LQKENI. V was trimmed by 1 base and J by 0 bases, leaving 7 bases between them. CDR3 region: CASSPQQSSYEQYF. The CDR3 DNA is TGTGCCAGCTCACCACAACAGAGCTCCTACGAGCAGTACTTC.

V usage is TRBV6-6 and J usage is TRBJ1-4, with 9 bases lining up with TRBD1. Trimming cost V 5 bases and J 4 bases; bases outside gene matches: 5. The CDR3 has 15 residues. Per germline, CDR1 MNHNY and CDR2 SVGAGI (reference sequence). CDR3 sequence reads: CASSTQTGGNEKLFF. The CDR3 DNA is TGTGCCAGCAGTACCCAGACAGGGGGTAATGAAAAACTGTTTTTT.

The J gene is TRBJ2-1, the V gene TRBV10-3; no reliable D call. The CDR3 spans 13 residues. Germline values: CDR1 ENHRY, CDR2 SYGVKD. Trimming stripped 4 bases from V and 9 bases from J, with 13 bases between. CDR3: CAISGFPEREQFF. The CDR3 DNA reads TGTGCCATCAGTGGGTTTCCGGAGCGTGAGCAGTTCTTC.

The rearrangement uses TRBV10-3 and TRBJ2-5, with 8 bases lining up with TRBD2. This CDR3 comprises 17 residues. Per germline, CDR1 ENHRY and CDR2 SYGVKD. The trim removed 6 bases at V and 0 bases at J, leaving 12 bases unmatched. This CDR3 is CAISRGLGGADQETQYF. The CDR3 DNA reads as TGTGCCATCAGCCGGGGGCTCGGGGGGGCCGACCAAGAGACCCAGTACTTC.